This is a list of T cell receptor beta chains from one sample in a study of CD8+ T cells in alopecia areata. The protocol was immunoSEQ multiplex PCR, while the TCRdb copy is restricted to in-frame clones and leaves out a portion. The table lists 110,000 to 150,000 clones, 62% of them singletons. Material for sequencing was CD8+ T cells sorted from blood. The receptors stem from a human donor in good health. CDR3s leave out the opening cysteine and the closing phenylalanine or tryptophan. Fields, in order: V gene, D gene, J gene, clone size, CDR3 protein. D genes are given only for firm matches. Clone size is given for some rows only: seen once, a few or many times, or a class if the clone is expanded.

>TRBV7-9|.|TRBJ2-1|few
ASSLGDVPF
>TRBV7-9|TRBD1|TRBJ1-1|.
ASSPSTGYTEAF
>TRBV11-2|.|TRBJ2-1|few
ASSALPGLPYNEQF
>TRBV29-1|.|TRBJ2-1|few
SAGGADPYNEQF
>TRBV4-1|TRBD2|TRBJ2-1|few
ASSQVGLADNEQF
>TRBV30|.|TRBJ1-1|.
AWSEVPMNTEAF
>TRBV7-9|TRBD1|TRBJ1-2|.
ASRPPTGAWVSGYT
>TRBV7-9|.|TRBJ2-1|.
ASSLNGENEQF
>TRBV9|TRBD1|TRBJ1-1|.
ASSVVGTGTIPEAF
>TRBV29-1|TRBD2|TRBJ2-2|.
SVTGLGRSGELF
>TRBV29-1|TRBD1|TRBJ2-6|few
SVERRDRESPGANVLT
>TRBV29-1|.|TRBJ1-1|.
SVVGRKSAF
>TRBV29-1|.|TRBJ2-6|few
SVRDGANVLT
>TRBV4-1|TRBD2|TRBJ2-4|.
ASSQTSGSYIQY
>TRBV2|TRBD1|TRBJ2-1|.
ASSAAGGLPEQF
>TRBV5-1|TRBD1|TRBJ1-5|.
ASSLGQGSNQPQH
>TRBV27|TRBD2|TRBJ2-7|few
ASSLSVAGGPYEQY
>TRBV5-4|.|TRBJ1-2|once
ASRDSSNYGYT